Listed below are T cell receptor beta chains from one sample, sequenced in a study of cytomegalovirus exposure and HLA in healthy donors. Assay: immunoSEQ multiplex PCR; the TCRdb copy retains only in-frame clones and omits some. Of approximately 150,000 clones listed, around 82% are singletons. The material sequenced was PBMCs. These receptors were collected from a woman aged 50 to 65 in good health and CMV-seropositive. CDR3s include the opening cysteine and the closing phenylalanine or tryptophan. The D gene is left open where the match is weak.

V gene: TRBV5-6; J gene: TRBJ2-5; D gene: TRBD2; CDR3 protein: CASSLEYLAGVQETQYF
V gene: TRBV14; J gene: TRBJ1-2; D gene: TRBD1; CDR3 protein: CASSQYYRGGYTF
V gene: TRBV18; J gene: TRBJ2-7; D gene: .; CDR3 protein: CASSPQYEQYF
V gene: TRBV6-1; J gene: TRBJ1-1; D gene: TRBD1; CDR3 protein: CASSAQGAANTEAFF
V gene: TRBV6-1; J gene: TRBJ2-2; D gene: .; CDR3 protein: CASSDWETGELFF
V gene: TRBV30; J gene: TRBJ2-3; D gene: .; CDR3 protein: CAWSVRRADTQYF
V gene: TRBV4-2; J gene: .; D gene: TRBD2; CDR3 protein: CASSHGLAGGSYEQYF
V gene: TRBV13; J gene: TRBJ1-1; D gene: TRBD1; CDR3 protein: CASSLGTGTGYTEAFF
V gene: TRBV4-1; J gene: TRBJ2-1; D gene: TRBD2; CDR3 protein: CASSLRLAGGPSYNEQFF
V gene: TRBV6-5; J gene: TRBJ2-1; D gene: TRBD1; CDR3 protein: CASSSDRGLYNEQFF
V gene: TRBV5-6; J gene: TRBJ1-2; D gene: TRBD1; CDR3 protein: CASSSIFSRQGTYGYTF
V gene: TRBV6-6; J gene: TRBJ1-1; D gene: .; CDR3 protein: CASSFGLGGNTEAFF
V gene: TRBV30; J gene: TRBJ1-2; D gene: TRBD1; CDR3 protein: CAWSRSQGEYGYTF
V gene: TRBV18; J gene: TRBJ1-5; D gene: TRBD1; CDR3 protein: CASSPWTGGQPQHF
V gene: TRBV5-6; J gene: TRBJ2-3; D gene: TRBD1; CDR3 protein: CASEGAATDTQYF
V gene: TRBV27; J gene: TRBJ1-5; D gene: .; CDR3 protein: CASSLTRLYQPQHF
V gene: TRBV6-1; J gene: TRBJ1-2; D gene: TRBD1; CDR3 protein: CASSPDRGLNGYTF
V gene: TRBV6-5; J gene: TRBJ2-7; D gene: .; CDR3 protein: CASSSLRVSSSYEQYF
V gene: TRBV7-9; J gene: TRBJ2-5; D gene: .; CDR3 protein: CASSLGAGWGETQYF
V gene: TRBV15; J gene: TRBJ2-1; D gene: TRBD1; CDR3 protein: CATSRGTGSYNEQFF
V gene: TRBV30; J gene: TRBJ2-2; D gene: .; CDR3 protein: CAWSVTAGELFF
V gene: TRBV6-1; J gene: TRBJ1-1; D gene: TRBD1; CDR3 protein: CASSENLSAGGWSEAFF
V gene: TRBV7-6; J gene: TRBJ2-7; D gene: TRBD2; CDR3 protein: CASSSGGGEQYF
V gene: TRBV15; J gene: TRBJ2-1; D gene: .; CDR3 protein: CATSSPGTFPYNEQFF
V gene: TRBV6-1; J gene: TRBJ2-2; D gene: TRBD1; CDR3 protein: CASSDGQGLPGELFF
V gene: TRBV7-9; J gene: TRBJ1-1; D gene: .; CDR3 protein: CSSSISGRTEAFF